In its sample, the clone carrying this T cell receptor beta chain was seen a few times. Its target is unknown. TCRdb itself ran the multiplex PCR reads through MiXCR, one entry per CDR3 protein. The sample yields under 300,000 distinct CDR3 sequences, less than 40% seen once. From germline, CDR1 is MDHEN and CDR2 SYDVKM. V shed 8 bases, J shed 6 bases, and the junction held 8 bases outside the gene matches. The length of the CDR3 is 13 residues. The lymph nodes were axillary draining lymph nodes from breast cancer patients. This record comes from a study of breast tumors, draining lymph nodes, adjacent tissues. General study results and limits: Luminal-like breast cancer showed significantly higher tumor–nontumor repertoire similarity than basal-like. Data only fit, rather than demonstrated, lymph node origin of most tumor T cells. Data fit most tumor T cells coming from lymph node, expanding in tumor. Tumor TCR diversity was below lymph nodes but above nontumor tissue.

The sequencing sample was made of axillary lymph node tissue. The clonotype was recovered from a female donor with breast cancer. Some clones in this sample may be carry-over from other donors' samples. The rearrangement links TRBV28 to TRBJ2-3; the match to TRBD1 covers 7 bases. CDR3 protein: CASREGAKDTQYF. As DNA, the CDR3 is TGTGCCAGCCGCGAGGGGGCGAAGGATACGCAGTATTTT.